Shown below are 21 T cell receptor beta chains from a single sample sequenced in a study of cytomegalovirus exposure and HLA in healthy donors. Vbeta (60) and Jbeta (13) primers were used in the PCR. Profiled with immunoSEQ multiplex PCR; TCRdb holds only in-frame clones, not every one. The sample lists around 180,000 clones; about 78% were seen once. Sequencing was done on a sample of PBMCs. The receptors were gathered from a man aged 60 to 75 in good health and CMV-seronegative.

The rearrangement links TRBV4-2 to TRBJ1-2; D is possibly TRBD1 (5 bases). CDR1 is LGHNA and CDR2 is YNFKEQ in the germline V gene. The CDR3 is 14 amino acids. V was pared by 4 bases and J by 5 bases, with 14 bases between. The CDR3 DNA reads TGTGCCAGCAGCCCCCTAAGGTCAGGGTATGGCTACACCTTC. It specifies CASSPLRSGYGYTF.

This sequence joins TRBV2 and TRBJ2-5, with D tentatively TRBD2 (5 bases). V lost 7 bases and J lost 5, with 17 bases in between. Germline V CDR1 and CDR2: SNHLY, FYNNEI. The CDR3 covers 14 residues. The CDR3 spells CASTTQQSGETQYF. The DNA for the CDR3 is TGTGCCAGCACGACCCAACAGTCGGGGGAGACCCAGTACTTC.

The chain employs TRBV28 and TRBJ1-5; no definite D call. Germline V gene data show CDR1 as MDHEN and CDR2 as SYDVKM. The V end lost 2 bases, the J end lost 4 bases, and 9 bases lay between the germline ends. The CDR3 runs 14 residues. This chain's CDR3 is CASSLIRENQPQHF. For the CDR3, the DNA is TGTGCCAGCAGTTTAATTAGAGAGAATCAGCCCCAGCATTTT.

The rearrangement uses TRBV5-1 and TRBJ2-5; 11 bases line up with TRBD1. V was pared by 3 bases and J by 5 bases, with 3 bases of the junction left unmatched. The CDR3 length is 14 residues. In germline, CDR1 is SGHRS, CDR2 YFSETQ. The DNA of the CDR3 is TGCGCCAGCAGCTGGACAGGGGGCGGCGAGACCCAGTACTTC. As protein: CASSWTGGGETQYF.

This sequence joins TRBV7-2 and TRBJ2-1; 13 bases map to TRBD2. CDR1 and CDR2 (germline): SGHTA, FQGNSA. J lost 6 bases, V lost 0 bases, and 8 bases had no gene match. The length of the CDR3 is 18 residues. The CDR3 sequence is CASSLAGTSGNLGNEQFF. CDR3 DNA: TGTGCCAGCAGCTTAGCCGGGACTAGCGGGAATTTGGGCAATGAGCAGTTCTTC.

The rearrangement uses TRBV9 and TRBJ1-2; TRBD1 aligns across 9 bases. Per the germline V gene, CDR1 is SGDLS and CDR2 is YYNGEE. V shed 3 bases and J 5 bases; nucleotides not matched to a gene: 8. The CDR3 contains 15 residues. The CDR3 DNA reads TGTGCCAGCAGCGCAAACAGGGGGCCGTATTATGGCTACACCTTC. It encodes CASSANRGPYYGYTF.

The CDR3 bases are TGTGCCAGCAGCAACCGGGACAGTAGTCTCGAGCAGTACTTC. Amino acid sequence: CASSNRDSSLEQYF. The chain carries TRBV7-8 and TRBJ2-7, with TRBD1 matching 7 bases. The CDR3 sequence is 14 residues long. The V gene's germline CDR1 is SGHVS and CDR2 FQNEAQ. V trimming: 5 bases; J trimming: 6 bases; junction bases outside the gene matches: 10.

The chain recombines TRBV6-6 with TRBJ1-4; 9 bases align to TRBD1. Looked up from germline, CDR1 is MNHNY and CDR2 is SVGAGI (reference sequence). V lost 0 bases, J lost 7 bases, and 3 bases stayed unmatched. The CDR3 sequence is 15 residues long. As DNA, the CDR3 is TGTGCCAGCAGTTACTCGGGACAGGGCGGTGAAAAACTGTTTTTT. Translation: CASSYSGQGGEKLFF.

V is TRBV7-9 and J is TRBJ2-7; a possible D gene is TRBD2 (6 bases). The CDR3 has 14 residues. From germline, CDR1 is SEHNR and CDR2 FQNEAQ (reference sequence). V was trimmed by 3 bases and J by 3 bases, leaving 12 bases between them. Written as DNA, the CDR3 is TGTGCCAGCAGCTTGGGGGGTTTTCTCTACGAGCAGTACTTC. Protein sequence: CASSLGGFLYEQYF.

V usage is TRBV27 and J usage is TRBJ1-4; 8 bases fit TRBD1. This CDR3 has 14 residues. Germline V gene data show CDR1 as MNHEY and CDR2 as SMNVEV (reference sequence). V lost 4 bases, J lost 8 bases, and 6 bases stayed unmatched. CDR3 in amino acids: CASSSTGVVEKLFF. The CDR3 coding sequence is TGTGCCAGCAGTTCGACAGGGGTAGTGGAAAAACTGTTTTTT. The full variable domain, with the rest looked up from reference TRBV27 and TRBJ1-4, is EAQVTQNPRYLITVTGKKLTVTCSQNMNHEYMSWYRQDPGLGLRQIYYSMNVEVTDKGDVPEGYKVSRKEKRNFPLILESPSPNQTSLYFCASSSTGVVEKLFFGSGTQLSVL.

The CDR3 sequence: CASSQSAFPGEDTQYF. The CDR3 nucleotides are TGCGCCAGCAGTCAATCGGCGTTCCCAGGGGAGGATACGCAGTATTTT. The chain recombines TRBV23-1 with TRBJ2-3, with TRBD1 as a possible D gene (6 bases). TRBV23-1 is filed as an ORF, its function uncertain. The CDR3 runs to 16 residues. V was cut by 0 bases and J by 6 bases, with 16 bases left in between.

The chain combines TRBV11-2 with TRBJ2-7; 10 nucleotides agree with TRBD1. V was pared by 4 bases and J by 2 bases, with 5 bases of the junction left unmatched. CDR1 SGHAT and CDR2 FQNNGV come from the germline V gene. This CDR3 spans 15 amino acids. In DNA form, the CDR3 reads TGTGCCAGCAGCTACGACAGGGGGCGCCCCTACGAGCAGTACTTC. This gives the protein CASSYDRGRPYEQYF.

The CDR3 nucleotides are TGTGCCAGCACACTACAGGGGGTTAGCTATGGCTACACCTTC. Translated, it gives CASTLQGVSYGYTF. The J gene is TRBJ1-2, the V gene TRBV6-1; 8 nucleotides match TRBD1. The CDR3 spans 14 residues. Trimming took 7 bases from V and 4 from J; bases not matched to a gene: 8. The V gene's germline CDR1 is MNHNS and CDR2 SASEGT.

The V and J genes are TRBV29-1 and TRBJ2-7; D is undetermined. Germline CDR1 and CDR2: SQVTM and ANQGSEA. CDR3 length: 12 residues. V was pared by 3 bases and J by 0 bases, with 6 bases between. In DNA, the CDR3 is TGCAGCGTTGAGGGCAGCTCCTACGAGCAGTACTTC. Its protein product is CSVEGSSYEQYF.

Concerning this clone: The sample holds other DNA sequences that translate to the same CDR3. The V call is TRBV5-1, the J call TRBJ2-7, with 12 bases identical to TRBD2. The germline V gene encodes CDR1 SGHRS and CDR2 YFSETQ. V lost 4 bases to trimming and J lost 2 bases; unmatched junction nucleotides: 4. The CDR3 is made up of 15 amino acids. CDR3 residues: CASSPRTSGAYEQYF. For the CDR3, the DNA is TGCGCCAGCAGCCCTCGGACTAGCGGGGCCTACGAGCAGTACTTC.

The rearrangement joins TRBV19 to TRBJ1-6; 8 bases fit TRBD1. The CDR3 sequence is 15 residues long. V was pared by 3 bases and J by 8 bases, with 6 bases of the junction left unmatched. Per germline, CDR1 LNHDA and CDR2 SQIVND (reference sequence). The DNA for the CDR3 is TGTGCCAGTAGTATTCAGGGGGCTCGGGATTCACCCCTCCACTTT. Protein product: CASSIQGARDSPLHF.

This clone appeared a single time. The chain carries TRBV15 and TRBJ2-2, with 11 bases matching TRBD2. This CDR3 is built from 16 residues. Germline V gene lookup returns CDR1 LNHNV and CDR2 YYDKDF (reference sequence). V was pared by 3 bases and J by 6 bases, with 6 bases of the junction left unmatched. CDR3 sequence reads: CATSRILAGVAGELFF. The CDR3 DNA sequence: TGTGCCACCAGCAGGATACTAGCGGGAGTTGCCGGGGAGCTGTTTTTT.

The chain joins TRBV5-5 to TRBJ2-7; 13 positions match TRBD2. CDR1 SGHKS and CDR2 YYEKEE come from the germline V gene (reference sequence). The CDR3 covers 15 residues. Germline trimming cut 1 base from V and 6 bases from J; bases unmatched to any gene: 4. The CDR3 loop is CASSLSTSGGFEQYF. CDR3 DNA: TGTGCCAGCAGCTTGTCGACTAGCGGGGGGTTCGAGCAGTACTTC.

V is TRBV28 and J is TRBJ2-7, with 8 bases aligning to TRBD2. Germline CDR1 MDHEN, CDR2 SYDVKM. This CDR3 spans 14 amino acids. The V gene end was trimmed by 3 bases and the J gene end by 4 bases; junction bases not matched to a gene: 5. CDR3 DNA sequence: TGTGCCAGCAGTTTGGGGACTAGACTATACGAGCAGTACTTC. It translates to CASSLGTRLYEQYF.

The rearrangement links TRBV11-2 to TRBJ2-3; D not certain. Trimming took off 0 bases at V and 3 bases at J, with 7 bases between the two ends. The germline CDR1 and CDR2 sequences are SGHAT and FQNNGV. CDR3 length: 14 amino acids. The CDR3 reads CASSLETTTDTQYF. Written as DNA, the CDR3 is TGTGCCAGCAGCTTAGAAACGACTACAGATACGCAGTATTTT.

This CDR3 reads CASSRGTVNTEAFF. The CDR3 DNA reads as TGTGCCAGCAGCCGGGGGACGGTGAACACTGAAGCTTTCTTT. The chain uses TRBV5-5 and TRBJ1-1, with a weak D call TRBD1 (5 bases). Per the germline V gene, CDR1 is SGHKS and CDR2 is YYEKEE (reference sequence). V shed 4 bases and J shed 0 bases, with 10 bases lying between them. The CDR3 sequence is 14 residues long.